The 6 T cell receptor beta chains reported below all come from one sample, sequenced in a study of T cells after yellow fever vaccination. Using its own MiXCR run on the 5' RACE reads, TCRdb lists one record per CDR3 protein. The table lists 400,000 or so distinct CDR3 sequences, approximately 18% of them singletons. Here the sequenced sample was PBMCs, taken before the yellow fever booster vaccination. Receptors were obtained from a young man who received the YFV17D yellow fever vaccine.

The CDR3 coding sequence is TGTGCCAGCAGTTACAGGGGAGGAAACCCCGAAGCTTTCTTT. Amino acids: CASSYRGGNPEAFF. The rearrangement joins TRBV6-2 or TRBV6-3 to TRBJ1-1; TRBD1 is a possible D gene (5 bases). The germline gives CDR1 MNHEY, CDR2 SVGEGT. CDR3 length: 14 residues. Between the trimmed V and J ends, which lost 2 bases and 8 bases, there was a span of 15 bases.

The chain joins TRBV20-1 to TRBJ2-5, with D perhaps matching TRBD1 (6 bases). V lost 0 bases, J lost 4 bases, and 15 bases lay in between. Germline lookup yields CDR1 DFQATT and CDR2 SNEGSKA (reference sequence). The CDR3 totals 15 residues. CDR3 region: CSARDPRGEGETQYF. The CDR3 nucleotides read TGCAGTGCTAGAGATCCCAGGGGAGAGGGAGAGACCCAGTACTTC.

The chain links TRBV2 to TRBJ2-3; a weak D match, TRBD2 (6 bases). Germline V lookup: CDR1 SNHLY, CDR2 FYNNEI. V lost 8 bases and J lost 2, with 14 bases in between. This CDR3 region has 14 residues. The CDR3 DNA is TGTGCCAGCCAAACGGGACTTACCACAGATACGCAGTATTTT. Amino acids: CASQTGLTTDTQYF.

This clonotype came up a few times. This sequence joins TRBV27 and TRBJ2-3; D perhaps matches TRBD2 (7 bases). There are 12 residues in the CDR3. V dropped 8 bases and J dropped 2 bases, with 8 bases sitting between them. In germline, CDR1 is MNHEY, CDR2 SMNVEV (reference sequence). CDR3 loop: CASGGATDTQYF. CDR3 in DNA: TGTGCCAGCGGGGGGGCCACAGATACGCAGTATTTT.

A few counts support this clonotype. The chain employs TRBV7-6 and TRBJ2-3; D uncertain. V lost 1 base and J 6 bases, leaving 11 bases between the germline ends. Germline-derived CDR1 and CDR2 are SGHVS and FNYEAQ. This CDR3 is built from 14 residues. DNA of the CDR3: TGTGCCAGCAGCTTAGGCGGTCGGATGGATACGCAGTATTTT. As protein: CASSLGGRMDTQYF.

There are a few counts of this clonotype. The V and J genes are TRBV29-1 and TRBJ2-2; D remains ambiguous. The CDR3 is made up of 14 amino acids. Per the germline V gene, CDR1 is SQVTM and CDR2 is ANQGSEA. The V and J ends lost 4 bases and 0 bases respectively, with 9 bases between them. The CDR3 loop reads CSVGQPSNTGELFF. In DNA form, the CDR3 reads TGCAGCGTTGGCCAGCCATCGAACACCGGGGAGCTGTTTTTT.